The 4 T cell receptor beta chains below come from one sample, sequenced in a study of cytomegalovirus exposure and HLA in healthy donors. Vbeta (60) and Jbeta (13) primers were used in the PCR. TCRdb keeps only in-frame clones here, not all; method: immunoSEQ multiplex PCR. The profile covers fewer than 350,000 clones, with roughly 90% appearing a single time and about 2% taken by the ten largest. Sequences were obtained from PBMCs. The source of these receptors is a woman aged 18-30 years in good health and CMV-seronegative.

V gene TRBV5-4 combines with J gene TRBJ2-7, with TRBD2 matching over 9 bases. There are 14 residues in the CDR3. CDR1 is SGHNT and CDR2 is YYREEE in the germline V gene (reference sequence). J was trimmed by 7 bases and V by 3 bases; bases with no gene match: 8. The CDR3 nucleotides read TGTGCCAGCAGCTCGACTAGCGGAGGGAGTGAGCAGTACTTC. It is translated as CASSSTSGGSEQYF.

V usage is TRBV7-2 and J usage is TRBJ1-6; maybe TRBD1 (5 bases). Trimming took off 5 bases at V and 0 bases at J, with 17 bases between the two ends. Germline CDR1 is SGHTA and CDR2 is FQGNSA. This CDR3 is 18 amino acids long. CDR3 DNA: TGTGCCAGCAGCCCTCAGGGTGTCTGGATCTCCTATAATTCACCCCTCCACTTT. Translated: CASSPQGVWISYNSPLHF.

The V gene is TRBV4-1, the J gene TRBJ2-7, with a possible D match to TRBD2 (5 bases). The CDR3 has 16 amino acids. Trimming took 3 bases from V and 3 from J, leaving 18 bases between them. Germline V lookup: CDR1 MGHRA, CDR2 YSYEKL. The CDR3 loop reads CASSQGSATGIYEQYF. As DNA, the CDR3 is TGCGCCAGCAGCCAGGGTAGCGCGACCGGTATCTACGAGCAGTACTTC.

V is TRBV6-5 and J is TRBJ1-5; D not certain. CDR1 is MNHEY and CDR2 is SVGAGI in the germline V gene. The CDR3 consists of 13 residues. Trimming cost V 5 bases and J 9 bases, with 14 bases left between them. The CDR3, as DNA: TGTGCCAGCAGTGAAGCGTTGGCCCCGCCCCAGCATTTT. This codes for CASSEALAPPQHF.